This passage covers 9 T cell receptor beta chains from one sample sequenced in a study of identifying expanded T cells in peripheral blood. Data came from immunoSEQ multiplex PCR; TCRdb stores just in-frame clones and leaves some out. The sample has just under 65,000 clones; more than 70% are singletons. Sequenced: blood. Receptors originate from a person aged 18 to 70 in good health.

The V gene is TRBV2, the J gene TRBJ1-1, with D hard to call. The CDR3 contains 13 residues. The V gene lost 4 bases and the J gene lost 2 bases, with 8 bases spanning the gap. The V gene's germline CDR1 is SNHLY and CDR2 FYNNEI. The CDR3 DNA follows: TGTGCCAGCAGTGGGCAGGTTAACACTGAAGCTTTCTTT. Translating it yields CASSGQVNTEAFF.

This clone was counted a single time. The rearrangement links TRBV11-2 to TRBJ2-1, with 8 nucleotides matching TRBD2. Germline V gene data show CDR1 as SGHAT and CDR2 as FQNNGV. V trimming: 3 bases; J trimming: 0 bases; junction bases outside the gene matches: 4. The CDR3 runs 16 residues. The CDR3 region is CASSFERETSYNEQFF. The CDR3, as DNA: TGTGCCAGCAGCTTCGAGCGGGAGACCTCCTACAATGAGCAGTTCTTC.

The chain carries TRBV30 and TRBJ1-6, with 8 nucleotides matching TRBD1. V was pared by 3 bases and J by 3 bases, with 7 bases of the junction left unmatched. CDR3 length equals 16 residues. CDR1 and CDR2 from the germline V gene are GTSNPN and SVGIG (reference sequence). CDR3 nucleotide sequence: TGTGCCTGGAGGAAGACAGGGGCTGGCTATAATTCACCCCTCCACTTT. This codes for CAWRKTGAGYNSPLHF.

On this clone itself: The sample contains more than one DNA sequence encoding this CDR3. This chain uses TRBV6-4 with TRBJ2-3; TRBD2 is a possible D gene (6 bases). Between the trimmed V and J ends, which lost 4 bases and 3 bases, there was a span of 8 bases. The CDR3 is 13 residues long. CDR1 is MRHNA, CDR2 SNTAGT, per germline. The CDR3: CASSAGSTDTQYF. In DNA form, the CDR3 reads TGTGCCAGCAGTGCCGGGAGTACAGATACGCAGTATTTT.

V and J are TRBV7-9 and TRBJ2-1; D uncertain. Trimming took 3 bases from V and 6 from J, leaving 3 bases between them. The CDR3 has 11 residues. CDR1 is SEHNR and CDR2 is FQNEAQ in the germline V gene (reference sequence). CDR3 region: CASSFSNEQFF. The CDR3 DNA sequence: TGTGCCAGCAGCTTTTCCAATGAGCAGTTCTTC.

The chain uses TRBV28 and TRBJ1-6; D gene ambiguous. Per germline, CDR1 MDHEN and CDR2 SYDVKM. The CDR3 is made up of 11 amino acids. The V end lost 3 bases, the J end lost 13 bases, and 7 bases lay between the germline ends. CDR3 bases: TGTGCCAGCAGTTTCACCATGCCCCTCCACTTT. Translated, it gives CASSFTMPLHF.

The rearrangement uses TRBV19 and TRBJ2-3; TRBD2 agrees at 8 bases. Trimming removed 4 bases from V and 2 bases from J; junction bases left unmatched: 11. CDR3 length: 17 amino acids. CDR1 is LNHDA and CDR2 is SQIVND in the germline V gene (reference sequence). As DNA, the CDR3 is TGTGCCAGTAGTACCCCGGTAGCGGGGAAGGACACAGATACGCAGTATTTT. This gives the protein CASSTPVAGKDTDTQYF. Full variable domain (outside the CDR3, taken from reference TRBV19 and TRBJ2-3): DGGITQSPKYLFRKEGQNVTLSCEQNLNHDAMYWYRQDPGQGLRLIYYSQIVNDFQKGDIAEGYSVSREKKESFPLTVTSAQKNPTAFYLCASSTPVAGKDTDTQYFGPGTRLTVL.

The J gene is TRBJ2-7, the V gene TRBV7-8; TRBD1 is a possible D gene (5 bases). Germline-derived CDR1 and CDR2 are SGHVS and FQNEAQ. This CDR3 spans 14 amino acids. V gave up 5 bases and J gave up 3 bases, with 14 bases separating them. The CDR3 sequence: CASSIGDTGYEQYF. As DNA, the CDR3 is TGTGCCAGCAGCATAGGGGATACTGGCTACGAGCAGTACTTC.

A single count supports this clone. The genes are TRBV7-3 and TRBJ2-2; 10 nucleotides match TRBD2. The CDR3 runs to 16 residues. CDR1 and CDR2 (germline): SGHTA, FQGTGA. The V and J ends lost 5 bases and 4 bases, in that order; junction bases with no gene match: 7. The CDR3 here is CASSQTSGAFTGELFF. CDR3 coding DNA: TGTGCCAGCAGCCAAACTAGCGGGGCTTTCACCGGGGAGCTGTTTTTT.